These T cell receptor beta chains were read from a single sample in a study of early T cells in non-severe SARS-CoV-2 infection. TCRdb used MiXCR to reprocess the 5' RACE reads, holding one entry per CDR3 protein. This table has 55,000 or so distinct CDR3 sequences, around 13% appearing once. Sample: whole blood. These TCRs come from an adult who was a healthcare worker with PCR-confirmed SARS-CoV-2 infection or an uninfected control (not recorded which). Both conserved end residues are part of each CDR3. The D gene is left open where the match is weak. Where a row states a size, it is once, few, many or the class of an expanded clone; other rows omit it.

d_gene: .
abundance: many
j_gene: TRBJ2-3
v_gene: TRBV7-2
CDR3aa: CASSSRGYLKSLSTDTQYF
CDR3nt: TGTGCCAGCAGTTCCCGGGGCTATTTGAAAAGTCTTAGCACAGATACGCAGTATTTT

d_gene: .
abundance: .
j_gene: TRBJ2-1
v_gene: TRBV3-1
CDR3aa: CASSLGLVWDEQFF
CDR3nt: TGTGCCAGCAGCCTCGGACTCGTTTGGGATGAGCAGTTCTTC

d_gene: .
abundance: .
j_gene: TRBJ2-7
v_gene: TRBV7-6
CDR3aa: CASSSRRDGGYEQYF
CDR3nt: TGTGCCAGCAGCTCCCGGCGGGACGGGGGATACGAGCAGTACTTC

d_gene: TRBD2
abundance: many
j_gene: TRBJ2-1
v_gene: TRBV2
CDR3aa: CASGARTRGRTSLTLNEQFF
CDR3nt: TGTGCCAGCGGGGCTCGGACTAGGGGTCGGACCTCCCTCACATTAAATGAGCAGTTCTTC

d_gene: TRBD1
abundance: .
j_gene: TRBJ2-7
v_gene: TRBV6-2/TRBV6-3
CDR3aa: CASSRGQGWNYEQYF
CDR3nt: TGTGCCAGCAGTCGCGGACAGGGTTGGAACTACGAGCAGTACTTC

d_gene: TRBD1
abundance: many
j_gene: TRBJ1-5
v_gene: TRBV6-1
CDR3aa: CAIGDALGGQPQHF
CDR3nt: TGTGCCATCGGGGACGCCCTAGGGGGCCAGCCCCAGCATTTT

d_gene: .
abundance: .
j_gene: TRBJ1-6
v_gene: TRBV14
CDR3aa: CASTGHYNSPLHF
CDR3nt: TGTGCCAGCACGGGTCACTATAATTCACCCCTCCACTTT

d_gene: .
abundance: few
j_gene: TRBJ1-1
v_gene: TRBV10-2
CDR3aa: CASSTLSGSAEAFF
CDR3nt: TGCGCCAGCAGTACCCTCAGCGGGAGCGCTGAAGCTTTCTTT

d_gene: .
abundance: .
j_gene: TRBJ2-2
v_gene: TRBV7-2
CDR3aa: CASSSGVTGELFF
CDR3nt: TGTGCCAGCAGCTCGGGGGTCACCGGGGAGCTGTTTTTT

d_gene: .
abundance: .
j_gene: TRBJ2-5
v_gene: TRBV6-6
CDR3aa: CASSYSLTRETQYF
CDR3nt: TGTGCCAGCAGTTATAGTCTCACTCGAGAGACCCAGTACTTC

d_gene: .
abundance: few
j_gene: TRBJ1-6
v_gene: TRBV12-3/TRBV12-4
CDR3aa: CASSLTCSPLHF
CDR3nt: TGTGCCAGCAGTCTAACATGCTCACCCCTCCACTTT

d_gene: .
abundance: few
j_gene: TRBJ2-7
v_gene: TRBV7-9
CDR3aa: CASSPDRAGYEQYF
CDR3nt: TGTGCCAGCAGCCCAGACAGGGCGGGATACGAGCAGTACTTC

d_gene: .
abundance: many
j_gene: TRBJ2-5
v_gene: TRBV27
CDR3aa: CASSYSGGGETQYF
CDR3nt: TGTGCCAGCAGTTATTCGGGGGGCGGAGAGACCCAGTACTTC

d_gene: .
abundance: many
j_gene: TRBJ1-4
v_gene: TRBV18
CDR3aa: CASSPALSSQNEKLFF
CDR3nt: TGTGCCAGCTCACCGGCCCTCTCTAGTCAAAATGAAAAACTGTTTTTT

d_gene: .
abundance: few
j_gene: TRBJ1-4
v_gene: TRBV7-3
CDR3aa: CASSLNGATNEKLFF
CDR3nt: TGTGCCAGCAGCTTAAACGGTGCAACTAATGAAAAACTGTTTTTT

d_gene: TRBD2
abundance: .
j_gene: TRBJ2-3
v_gene: TRBV10-1
CDR3aa: CASSEGLAESTDTQYF
CDR3nt: TGCGCCAGCAGTGAGGGACTAGCGGAATCCACAGATACGCAGTATTTT

d_gene: .
abundance: few
j_gene: TRBJ1-6
v_gene: TRBV2
CDR3aa: CASSYGHLGSPLHF
CDR3nt: TGTGCCAGCAGCTATGGACACCTTGGGTCACCCCTCCACTTT

d_gene: .
abundance: .
j_gene: TRBJ2-2
v_gene: TRBV5-5
CDR3aa: CASSPGVANTGELFF
CDR3nt: TGTGCCAGCAGCCCTGGGGTCGCGAACACCGGGGAGCTGTTTTTT

d_gene: .
abundance: few
j_gene: TRBJ1-3
v_gene: TRBV4-3
CDR3aa: CASSQDIRGNTIYF
CDR3nt: TGCGCCAGCAGCCAAGATATCCGGGGGAACACCATATATTTT

d_gene: .
abundance: few
j_gene: TRBJ1-5
v_gene: TRBV20-1
CDR3aa: CSASRTINQPQHF
CDR3nt: TGCAGTGCTAGTCGGACGATCAATCAGCCCCAGCATTTT

d_gene: .
abundance: few
j_gene: TRBJ2-5
v_gene: TRBV10-3
CDR3aa: CAISNQETQYF
CDR3nt: TGTGCCATCAGTAACCAAGAGACCCAGTACTTC

d_gene: .
abundance: .
j_gene: TRBJ2-1
v_gene: TRBV6-6
CDR3aa: CASSYSWYNEQFF
CDR3nt: TGTGCCAGCAGTTACTCTTGGTACAATGAGCAGTTCTTC

d_gene: .
abundance: .
j_gene: TRBJ2-2
v_gene: TRBV6-5
CDR3aa: CASSWWGGRTGELFF
CDR3nt: TGTGCCAGCAGTTGGTGGGGGGGGCGGACCGGGGAGCTGTTTTTT

d_gene: .
abundance: .
j_gene: TRBJ1-1
v_gene: TRBV15
CDR3aa: CATSRDLNTEAFF
CDR3nt: TGTGCCACCAGCAGAGATCTGAACACTGAAGCTTTCTTT

d_gene: .
abundance: few
j_gene: TRBJ2-5
v_gene: TRBV7-3
CDR3aa: CASSRDTKETQYF
CDR3nt: TGTGCCAGCAGCCGAGACACTAAAGAGACCCAGTACTTC

d_gene: .
abundance: .
j_gene: TRBJ1-6
v_gene: TRBV6-6
CDR3aa: CASSYVQSPGPLRF
CDR3nt: TGTGCCAGCAGTTACGTTCAATCCCCAGGACCCCTCCGCTTT

d_gene: .
abundance: few
j_gene: TRBJ1-2
v_gene: TRBV11-2
CDR3aa: CASSLGGQLVYGYTF
CDR3nt: TGTGCCAGCAGCCTTGGGGGTCAGCTCGTCTATGGCTACACCTTC

d_gene: .
abundance: few
j_gene: TRBJ1-1
v_gene: TRBV14
CDR3aa: CASSQVGRAVAEAFF
CDR3nt: TGTGCCAGCAGCCAAGTAGGACGGGCTGTCGCTGAAGCTTTCTTT

d_gene: .
abundance: many
j_gene: TRBJ2-1
v_gene: TRBV14
CDR3aa: CASSQAWAEWFF
CDR3nt: TGTGCCAGCAGCCAAGCTTGGGCAGAGTGGTTCTTC

d_gene: TRBD1
abundance: .
j_gene: TRBJ2-7
v_gene: TRBV10-3
CDR3aa: CAISEGGQFSYEQYF
CDR3nt: TGTGCCATCAGTGAGGGGGGACAGTTCTCCTACGAGCAGTACTTC

d_gene: .
abundance: few
j_gene: TRBJ1-1
v_gene: TRBV18
CDR3aa: CASSPPPGGTEAFF
CDR3nt: TGTGCCAGCTCACCACCGCCGGGGGGCACTGAAGCTTTCTTT

d_gene: TRBD1
abundance: many
j_gene: TRBJ2-1
v_gene: TRBV6-5
CDR3aa: CASRRDRGVGEQFF
CDR3nt: TGTGCCAGCAGACGGGACAGGGGAGTCGGTGAGCAGTTCTTC

d_gene: TRBD1
abundance: many
j_gene: TRBJ1-2
v_gene: TRBV5-5
CDR3aa: CASSNAPRDRVDGYTF
CDR3nt: TGTGCCAGCAGCAACGCTCCCCGGGACAGGGTCGATGGCTACACCTTC

d_gene: .
abundance: few
j_gene: TRBJ2-3
v_gene: TRBV10-2
CDR3aa: CASEDSTGFTQYF
CDR3nt: TGCGCCAGCGAGGACTCTACCGGGTTTACGCAGTATTTT

d_gene: TRBD1
abundance: .
j_gene: TRBJ1-1
v_gene: TRBV30
CDR3aa: CAWWRNRGPAFF
CDR3nt: TGTGCCTGGTGGAGGAATAGGGGGCCAGCTTTCTTT

d_gene: .
abundance: many
j_gene: TRBJ1-1
v_gene: TRBV28
CDR3aa: CASSLWGQGYTEAFF
CDR3nt: TGTGCCAGCAGTTTATGGGGGCAGGGGTACACTGAAGCTTTCTTT

d_gene: .
abundance: many
j_gene: TRBJ1-1
v_gene: TRBV29-1
CDR3aa: CSVEGGGGTEAFF
CDR3nt: TGCAGCGTGGAAGGAGGGGGTGGTACTGAAGCTTTCTTT

d_gene: .
abundance: few
j_gene: TRBJ1-4
v_gene: TRBV7-9
CDR3aa: CASSLAQVVNEKLFF
CDR3nt: TGTGCCAGCAGCTTAGCACAGGTGGTCAATGAAAAACTGTTTTTT

d_gene: .
abundance: .
j_gene: TRBJ1-2
v_gene: TRBV9
CDR3aa: CASKSGLGYTF
CDR3nt: TGTGCCAGCAAATCCGGCCTTGGCTACACCTTC

d_gene: TRBD1
abundance: few
j_gene: TRBJ1-6
v_gene: TRBV2
CDR3aa: CASRLGTGESPLHF
CDR3nt: TGTGCCAGCAGGCTCGGGACAGGGGAATCACCCCTCCACTTT

d_gene: TRBD2
abundance: .
j_gene: TRBJ2-3
v_gene: TRBV10-3
CDR3aa: CAISESSLRLAGGGDTQYF
CDR3nt: TGTGCCATCAGTGAGTCTTCGCTGAGACTAGCGGGGGGAGGAGATACGCAGTATTTT

d_gene: .
abundance: many
j_gene: TRBJ2-7
v_gene: TRBV20-1
CDR3aa: CSARDWGAGDSYEQYF
CDR3nt: TGCAGTGCTAGAGATTGGGGGGCAGGGGACTCCTACGAGCAGTACTTC